This TCR beta chain was obtained from a study of glioma-infiltrating T cells. Study conclusions and caveats: Very few CDR3 sequences were shared between tissue and blood.

Germline V lookup: CDR1 MNHEY, CDR2 SMNVEV (reference sequence). Trimming removed 6 bases at V and 8 bases at J, with 20 bases between. The CDR3 consists of 15 residues. Within the sample, this clonotype is medium-sized. Its antigen is as yet unknown. TCR alpha and beta CDR3 regions were amplified from RNA using iRepertoire nested multiplex PCR. TCRdb reprocessed the multiplex PCR reads with MiXCR, giving one entry per CDR3 protein. The sample lists 44,000 or so distinct CDR3 sequences, 20% to 25% occurring once. This sequence was found in a human donor with low-grade glioma or glioblastoma, undergoing nonglioma brain surgery, or in good health (not recorded which). The sequenced material came from glioma tissue, nonneoplastic brain tissue, or PBMCs (not recorded which). V gene TRBV27 combines with J gene TRBJ2-1; D is ambiguous. CDR3 sequence: CASRPSIGPDDEQFF. The CDR3 nucleotides read TGTGCCAGCAGACCCTCTATTGGGCCGGACGATGAGCAGTTCTTC.